The clone carrying this T cell receptor beta chain appeared many times. Its specificity is not known. Deletions cut 6 bases from V and 5 bases from J, with 13 bases between. This CDR3 is 12 amino acids long. Germline CDR1 and CDR2: DFQATT and SNEGSKA (reference sequence). This entry comes from a study of CD8+CD57+ T cells in acquired aplastic anemia. Overall study context: The DNA of sorted CD4+ and CD8+ cells averaged 3.2 ug. Whole-study results and caveats: CD8+ Simpson's diversity did not differ significantly between patients and controls.

Genomic DNA constituted the template upon which TCR beta VDJ and CDR3 profiling was performed. In TCRdb, the reads were re-called with MiXCR into one record per CDR3 protein. Of about 470,000 distinct CDR3 sequences listed, approximately 32% are singletons. Patients picked for sequencing had shown CD8+CD57+ cell expansion detected by flow cytometry. This clonotype was sampled from a human donor with aplastic anemia. The sample consisted of sorted CD4+, CD8+, or CD8+CD57+ T cells (not recorded which) from PBMCs. The genes are TRBV20-1 and TRBJ1-2; no clear D gene. The CDR3 sequence: CSAIIGDYGYTF. CDR3 DNA sequence: TGCAGTGCGATTATCGGCGATTATGGCTACACCTTC.